This T cell receptor (beta chain) was captured in a study of blood T cell repertoires in COVID-19. TCRdb keeps only in-frame clones here, not all; method: immunoSEQ multiplex PCR. Of about 250,000 clones in the sample, 80% to 90% were seen once. The TCR originated in a man aged 35 to 55 who had recovered from COVID-19. The sequencing input was PBMCs or T cells enriched from blood (not recorded which).

The CDR3 DNA is TGCAGCGTTGAGACAGGGAGCTACACCTTC. It encodes CSVETGSYTF. The J gene is TRBJ1-2, the V gene TRBV29-1, with TRBD1 identical over 7 bases. The CDR3 consists of 10 residues. Germline CDR1 is SQVTM and CDR2 is ANQGSEA. J gave up 9 bases and V 3 bases, and 1 base lay outside the gene matches.